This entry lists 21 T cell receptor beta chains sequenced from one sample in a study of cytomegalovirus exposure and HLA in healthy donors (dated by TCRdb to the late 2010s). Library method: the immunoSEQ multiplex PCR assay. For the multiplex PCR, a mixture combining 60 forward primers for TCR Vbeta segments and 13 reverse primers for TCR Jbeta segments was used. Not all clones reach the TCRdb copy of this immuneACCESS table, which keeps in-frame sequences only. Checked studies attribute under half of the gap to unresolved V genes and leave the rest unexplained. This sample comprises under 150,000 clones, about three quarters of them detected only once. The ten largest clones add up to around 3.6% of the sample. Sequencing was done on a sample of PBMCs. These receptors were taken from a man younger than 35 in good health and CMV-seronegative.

CDR3 in amino acids: CASTAHGGGEQFF. CDR3 DNA: TGTGCCAGCACGGCCCACGGGGGGGGCGAGCAGTTCTTC. This chain uses TRBV6-4 with TRBJ2-1; 8 nucleotides align to TRBD2. The V and J ends lost 7 bases and 10 bases, in that order; junction bases with no gene match: 9. Germline CDR1 is MRHNA and CDR2 is SNTAGT. The CDR3 has 13 residues.

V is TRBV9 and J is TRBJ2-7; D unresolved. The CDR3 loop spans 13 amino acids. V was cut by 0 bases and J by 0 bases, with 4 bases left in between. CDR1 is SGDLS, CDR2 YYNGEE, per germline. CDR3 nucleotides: TGTGCCAGCAGCGTAGACGGCTCCTACGAGCAGTACTTC. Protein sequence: CASSVDGSYEQYF.

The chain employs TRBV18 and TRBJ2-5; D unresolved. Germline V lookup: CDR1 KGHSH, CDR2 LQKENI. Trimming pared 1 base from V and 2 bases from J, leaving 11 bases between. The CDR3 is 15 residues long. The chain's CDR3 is CASSPRVRLQETQYF. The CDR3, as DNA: TGTGCCAGCTCACCACGAGTCAGGTTACAAGAGACCCAGTACTTC.

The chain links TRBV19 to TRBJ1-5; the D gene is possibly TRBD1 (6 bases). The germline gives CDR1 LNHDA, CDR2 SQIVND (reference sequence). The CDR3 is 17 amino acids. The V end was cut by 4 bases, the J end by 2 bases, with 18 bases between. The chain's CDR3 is CASSTPRQQGRNQPQHF. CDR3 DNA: TGTGCCAGTAGTACACCCCGCCAACAGGGTCGCAATCAGCCCCAGCATTTT.

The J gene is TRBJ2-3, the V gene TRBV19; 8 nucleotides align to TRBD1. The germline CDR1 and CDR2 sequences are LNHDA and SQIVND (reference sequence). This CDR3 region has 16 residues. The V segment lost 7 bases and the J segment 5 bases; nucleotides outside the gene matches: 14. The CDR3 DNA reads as TGTGCCAGTAAGCCCCTCTCAGGGGGCGCCGGAGATACGCAGTATTTT. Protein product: CASKPLSGGAGDTQYF.

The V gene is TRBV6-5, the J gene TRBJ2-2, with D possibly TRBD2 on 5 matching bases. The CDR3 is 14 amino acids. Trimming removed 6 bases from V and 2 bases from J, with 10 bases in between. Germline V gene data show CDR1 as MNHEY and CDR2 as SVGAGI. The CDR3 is CASRRTPNTGELFF. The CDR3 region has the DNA TGTGCCAGCAGAAGGACTCCTAACACCGGGGAGCTGTTTTTT.

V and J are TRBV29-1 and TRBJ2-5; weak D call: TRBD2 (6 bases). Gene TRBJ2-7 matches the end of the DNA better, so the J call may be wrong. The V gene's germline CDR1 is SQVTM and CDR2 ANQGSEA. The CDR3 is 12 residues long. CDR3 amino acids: CSVVGGADEQYF. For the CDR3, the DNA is TGCAGCGTTGTTGGCGGGGCGGACGAGCAGTACTTC.

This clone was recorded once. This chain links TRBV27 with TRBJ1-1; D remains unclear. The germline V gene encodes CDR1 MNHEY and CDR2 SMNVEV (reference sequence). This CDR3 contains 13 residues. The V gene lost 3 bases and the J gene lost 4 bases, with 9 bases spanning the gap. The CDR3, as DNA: TGTGCCAGCAGTTTGATGCGAAGCACTGAAGCTTTCTTT. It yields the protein CASSLMRSTEAFF.

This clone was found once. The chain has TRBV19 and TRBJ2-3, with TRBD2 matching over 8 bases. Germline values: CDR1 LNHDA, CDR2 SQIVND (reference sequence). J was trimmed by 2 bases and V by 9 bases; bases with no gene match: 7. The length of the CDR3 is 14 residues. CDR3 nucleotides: TGTGCCAGCAAGGTAGCGGGGTCCACAGATACGCAGTATTTT. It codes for CASKVAGSTDTQYF.

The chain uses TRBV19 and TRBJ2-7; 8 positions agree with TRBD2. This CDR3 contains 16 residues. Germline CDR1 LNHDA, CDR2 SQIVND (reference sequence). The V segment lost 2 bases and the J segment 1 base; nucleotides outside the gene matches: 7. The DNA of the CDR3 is TGTGCCAGTAGTATAATTCGGACTAGCTTGTCCTACGAGCAGTACTTC. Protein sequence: CASSIIRTSLSYEQYF.

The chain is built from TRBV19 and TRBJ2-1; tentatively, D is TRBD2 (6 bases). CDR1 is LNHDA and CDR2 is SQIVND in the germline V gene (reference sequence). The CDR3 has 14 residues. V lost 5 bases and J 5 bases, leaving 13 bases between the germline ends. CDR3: CASSAGLSHNEQFF. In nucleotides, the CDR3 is TGTGCCAGTAGTGCAGGACTATCCCACAATGAGCAGTTCTTC. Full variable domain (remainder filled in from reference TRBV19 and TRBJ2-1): DGGITQSPKYLFRKEGQNVTLSCEQNLNHDAMYWYRQDPGQGLRLIYYSQIVNDFQKGDIAEGYSVSREKKESFPLTVTSAQKNPTAFYLCASSAGLSHNEQFFGPGTRLTVL.

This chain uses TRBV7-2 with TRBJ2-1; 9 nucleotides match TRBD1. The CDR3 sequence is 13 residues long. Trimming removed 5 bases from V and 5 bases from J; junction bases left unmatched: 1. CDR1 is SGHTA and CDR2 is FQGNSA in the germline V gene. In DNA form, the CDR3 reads TGTGCCAGCAGCCGGGACAGGGACAATGAGCAGTTCTTC. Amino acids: CASSRDRDNEQFF.

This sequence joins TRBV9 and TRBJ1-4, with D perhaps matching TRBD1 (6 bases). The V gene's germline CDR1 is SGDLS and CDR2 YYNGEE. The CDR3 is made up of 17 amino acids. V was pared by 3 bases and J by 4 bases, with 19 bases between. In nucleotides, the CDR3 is TGTGCCAGCAGCGCCGGTGGAGGACAGAGCCGTAATGAAAAACTGTTTTTT. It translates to CASSAGGGQSRNEKLFF.

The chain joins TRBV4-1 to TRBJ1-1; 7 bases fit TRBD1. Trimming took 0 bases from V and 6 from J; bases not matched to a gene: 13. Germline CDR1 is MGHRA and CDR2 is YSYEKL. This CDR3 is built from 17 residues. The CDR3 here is CASSQEYWDSTSSEAFF. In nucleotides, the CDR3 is TGCGCCAGCAGCCAAGAATATTGGGACAGTACATCCTCTGAAGCTTTCTTT.

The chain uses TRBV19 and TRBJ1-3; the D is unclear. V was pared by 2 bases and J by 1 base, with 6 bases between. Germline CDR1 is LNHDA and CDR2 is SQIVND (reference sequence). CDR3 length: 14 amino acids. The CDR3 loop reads CASSISGSGNTIYF. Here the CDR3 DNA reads TGTGCCAGTAGTATATCGGGGTCTGGAAACACCATATATTTT.

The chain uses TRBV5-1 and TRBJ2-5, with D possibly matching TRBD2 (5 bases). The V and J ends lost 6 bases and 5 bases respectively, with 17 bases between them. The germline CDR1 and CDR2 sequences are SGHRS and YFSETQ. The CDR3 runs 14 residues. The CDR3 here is CASNGGLSGETQYF. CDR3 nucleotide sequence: TGCGCCAGCAATGGCGGCCTTTCGGGGGAGACCCAGTACTTC.

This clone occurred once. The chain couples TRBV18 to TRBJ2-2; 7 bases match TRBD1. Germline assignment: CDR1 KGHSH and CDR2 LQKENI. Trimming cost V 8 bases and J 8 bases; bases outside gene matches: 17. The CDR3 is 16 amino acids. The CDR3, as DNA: TGTGCCAGCATCACCACCGGGGACAGCAACTCTGGGGAGCTGTTTTTT. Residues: CASITTGDSNSGELFF.

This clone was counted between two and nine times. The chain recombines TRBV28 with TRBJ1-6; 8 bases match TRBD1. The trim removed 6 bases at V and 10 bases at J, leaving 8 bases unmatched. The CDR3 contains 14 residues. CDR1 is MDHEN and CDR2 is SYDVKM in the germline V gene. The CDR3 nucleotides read TGTGCCAGCAGGGTACAGGGGGATGGGTCACCCCTCCACTTT. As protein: CASRVQGDGSPLHF.

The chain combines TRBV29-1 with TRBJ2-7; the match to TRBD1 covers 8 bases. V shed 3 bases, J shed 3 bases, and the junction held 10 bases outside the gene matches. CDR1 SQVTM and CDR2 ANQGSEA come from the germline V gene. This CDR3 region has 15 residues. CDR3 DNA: TGCAGCGTTGACGGGCGACGGGGACAGGACTACGAGCAGTACTTC. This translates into CSVDGRRGQDYEQYF.

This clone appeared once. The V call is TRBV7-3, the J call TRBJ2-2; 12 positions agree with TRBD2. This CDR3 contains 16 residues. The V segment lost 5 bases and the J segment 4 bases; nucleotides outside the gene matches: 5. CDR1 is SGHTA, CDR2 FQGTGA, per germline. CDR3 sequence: CASSPTSGRLTGELFF. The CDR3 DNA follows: TGTGCCAGCAGCCCAACTAGCGGGAGGCTCACCGGGGAGCTGTTTTTT.

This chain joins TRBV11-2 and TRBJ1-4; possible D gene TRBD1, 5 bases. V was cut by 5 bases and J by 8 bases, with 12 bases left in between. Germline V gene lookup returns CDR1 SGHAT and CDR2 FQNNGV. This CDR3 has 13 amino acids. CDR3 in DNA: TGTGCCAGCAGCCCCCTGACAGCCGAAAAACTGTTTTTT. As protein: CASSPLTAEKLFF.